This TCR beta chain was retrieved from a study of technical replicates of blood from a handful of donors. There are 13 residues in the CDR3. In germline, CDR1 is SGHTA, CDR2 FQGTGA. The V and J ends lost 1 base and 7 bases respectively, with 10 bases between them. Generated by immunoSEQ multiplex PCR, the TCRdb table keeps only in-frame clones and is missing some. There are 80,000 to 100,000 clones in the sample; 95% occur only once, and more than 0.2% lies in the top ten. The receptor was isolated from a human donor in good health. The sequenced sample consisted of T cells isolated from PBMCs. The V gene is TRBV7-3, the J gene TRBJ1-1; D may be TRBD1 (5 bases). CDR3 residues: CASSLSGRDEAFF. In DNA form, the CDR3 reads TGTGCCAGCAGCTTAAGTGGCAGGGATGAAGCTTTCTTT. Complete variable domain (other parts from reference TRBV7-3 and TRBJ1-1): GAGVSQTPSNKVTEKGKYVELRCDPISGHTALYWYRQSLGQGPEFLIYFQGTGAADDSGLPNDRFFAVRPEGSVSTLKIQRTERGDSAVYLCASSLSGRDEAFFGQGTRLTVV.